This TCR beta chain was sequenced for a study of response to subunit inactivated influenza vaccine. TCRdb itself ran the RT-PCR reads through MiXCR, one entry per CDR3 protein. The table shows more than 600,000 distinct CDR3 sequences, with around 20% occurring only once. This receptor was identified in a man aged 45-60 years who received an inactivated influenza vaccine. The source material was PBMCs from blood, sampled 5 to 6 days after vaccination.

CDR3 nucleotide sequence: TGCAGTGCTCCTTCGAGCGGGGGCACTTATAATTCACCCCTCCACTTT. It yields the protein CSAPSSGGTYNSPLHF. V is TRBV20-1 and J is TRBJ1-6; TRBD1 might be the D (6 bases). The germline V gene has CDR1 DFQATT and CDR2 SNEGSKA (reference sequence). Trimming stripped 5 bases from V and 4 bases from J, with 18 bases between. CDR3 length equals 16 residues.